This TCR beta chain was captured in a study of T cells in Graves' hyperthyroidism and ophthalmopathy. Study overall: Peripheral blood was acquired at first diagnosis, ahead of any therapy whatsoever. Whole-study findings and limits: Before onset, by a median of approximately 6.8 months, the model predicted ophthalmopathy. Most expanded thyroid clonotypes above 0.001 recurred in blood.

TCR beta CDR3 sequences were amplified from RNA transcripts. The HTBI primer set served for first-round RT-PCR of the TCR CDR3. Each CDR3 protein is one row after TCRdb ran MiXCR on the multiplex PCR reads. This sample carries 380,000 or so distinct CDR3 sequences, about 19% of them seen once, and the ten largest clones take around 3.4%. These patients, aged 18 to 65, had recently diagnosed hyperthyroidism lasting under 2 months. As for this clonotype: No antigen is known for it.

The ends were cut back, 3 bases at V and 3 bases at J, with 14 bases in the middle. The CDR3 has 15 residues. Per germline, CDR1 MNHEY and CDR2 SVGAGI. The clonotype was recovered from a young woman with Graves' hyperthyroidism. The gene calls are TRBV6-5 and TRBJ1-1, with a weak D call TRBD1 (6 bases). Sequencing input: blood. The CDR3 region is CASSYVAGGDTEAFF. CDR3 nucleotide sequence: TGTGCCAGCAGTTATGTTGCGGGGGGCGACACTGAAGCTTTCTTT.